The 15 T cell receptor beta chains given below trace back to one sample, sequenced in a study of blood T cell repertoires in COVID-19. Sequencing was performed with immunoSEQ multiplex PCR; in TCRdb, only in-frame clones are kept and a portion is missing. The table has over 110,000 clones, roughly 86% seen once. Sequenced material: peripheral blood. All receptors derive from a man aged 70 or older with acute or convalescent COVID-19.

The J gene is TRBJ2-1, the V gene TRBV5-1; 7 bases line up with TRBD1. Trimming at V came to 0 bases and at J to 8 bases, leaving 2 bases not matched to a gene. CDR3 size: 13 residues. Looked up from germline, CDR1 is SGHRS and CDR2 is YFSETQ. CDR3 residues: CASSLEGAYEQFF. CDR3 nucleotides: TGCGCCAGCAGCTTGGAGGGGGCGTATGAGCAGTTCTTC.

The V call is TRBV5-1, the J call TRBJ1-6; possibly TRBD1 for D (6 bases). Germline V gene sequence: CDR1 SGHRS, CDR2 YFSETQ. The germline V and J ends were trimmed by 4 bases and 7 bases, with 18 bases remaining between them. The CDR3 consists of 16 residues. The CDR3 spells CASSGRGKEGNSPLHF. CDR3 coding DNA: TGCGCCAGCAGCGGGAGGGGGAAGGAGGGAAATTCACCCCTCCACTTT.

The V gene is TRBV2, the J gene TRBJ1-1; 9 bases align to TRBD1. The germline CDR1 and CDR2 sequences are SNHLY and FYNNEI. The ends lost 5 bases at V and 4 bases at J; junction bases unmatched: 5. The CDR3 consists of 14 residues. The CDR3 nucleotides read TGTGCCAGCAGTCTCAGGGGACAGGGCACTGAAGCTTTCTTT. Translated: CASSLRGQGTEAFF.

The chain recombines TRBV7-9 with TRBJ1-4; TRBD1 matches 8 bases. The CDR3 covers 15 residues. Germline-derived CDR1 and CDR2 are SEHNR and FQNEAQ (reference sequence). With V trimmed by 8 bases and J by 7 bases, 12 bases remained unmatched. The CDR3 DNA is TGTGCCAGCGGGGACGGACAGGGTTGGAGTGAAAAACTGTTTTTT. Its translation: CASGDGQGWSEKLFF.

The V gene is TRBV28, the J gene TRBJ1-2; 8 bases match TRBD1. Germline V gene lookup returns CDR1 MDHEN and CDR2 SYDVKM. The CDR3 spans 14 residues. V gave up 5 bases and J gave up 8 bases; unmatched junction bases: 10. The CDR3: CASSRPTGGGGYTF. The CDR3 DNA reads as TGTGCCAGCAGTCGGCCCACAGGGGGAGGGGGCTACACCTTC.

The chain recombines TRBV12-3 or TRBV12-4 with TRBJ1-5; perhaps TRBD1 as D (6 bases). Deletions cut 4 bases from V and 5 bases from J, with 9 bases between. CDR3 length: 13 amino acids. The chain's CDR3 is CASSYSGDQPQHF. The DNA for the CDR3 is TGTGCCAGCAGTTATTCAGGGGATCAGCCCCAGCATTTT.

The CDR3, as DNA: TGCGCCAGCAGTGGGCCCAGCTCCTACGAGCAGTACTTC. This codes for CASSGPSSYEQYF. The chain carries TRBV10-1 and TRBJ2-7; D gene ambiguous. Trimming took off 4 bases at V and 0 bases at J, with 7 bases between the two ends. The CDR3 length is 13 residues. The germline V gene encodes CDR1 WNHNN and CDR2 SYGVQD (reference sequence).

The genes are TRBV6-6 and TRBJ1-4; 7 bases fit TRBD1. This CDR3 is 14 amino acids long. V was pared by 5 bases and J by 0 bases, with 0 bases of the junction left unmatched. Germline V gene sequence: CDR1 MNHNY, CDR2 SVGAGI (reference sequence). The CDR3 region is CASSTGATNEKLFF. In DNA form, the CDR3 reads TGTGCCAGCAGTACAGGGGCAACTAATGAAAAACTGTTTTTT.

The rearrangement links TRBV10-2 to TRBJ2-1; TRBD1 is a possible D gene (5 bases). CDR1 is WSHSY, CDR2 SAAADI, per germline. The V end was cut by 6 bases, the J end by 6 bases, with 18 bases between. The CDR3 is made up of 15 amino acids. CDR3 coding DNA: TGCGCCAGCAGGGCGGACACCTTGATGAGCAATGAGCAGTTCTTC. Its translation is CASRADTLMSNEQFF.

CDR3 DNA sequence: TGTGCCAGCAGCCAGCGGGGATCCTACGAGCAGTACTTC. It encodes CASSQRGSYEQYF. The chain recombines TRBV3-1 (or the pseudogene TRBV3-2) with TRBJ2-7; D may be TRBD2 (6 bases). CDR1 and CDR2 from the germline V gene are LGHDT and YNNKEL (reference sequence). CDR3 length equals 13 residues. Trimming left V 3 bases short and J 1 base short, with 7 bases between.

The chain is built from TRBV12-3 or TRBV12-4 and TRBJ2-2; a possible D gene is TRBD1 (5 bases). V lost 7 bases, J lost 1 base, and 7 bases lay in between. CDR3 length: 13 amino acids. The CDR3 region is CASMQGNTGELFF. In DNA, the CDR3 is TGTGCCAGCATGCAGGGGAACACCGGGGAGCTGTTTTTT.

This chain uses TRBV7-9 with TRBJ1-6; 8 nucleotides align to TRBD1. The CDR3 loop spans 16 amino acids. With 1 base clipped from V and 7 bases from J, the junction kept 6 bases outside the gene matches. The germline CDR1 and CDR2 sequences are SEHNR and FQNEAQ (reference sequence). CDR3 protein: CASSLVTGDGNSPLHF. The CDR3, as DNA: TGTGCCAGCAGCTTAGTGACAGGGGACGGGAATTCACCCCTCCACTTT. Filled out from reference TRBV7-9 and TRBJ1-6, the complete variable domain reads DTGVSQNPRHKITKRGQNVTFRCDPISEHNRLYWYRQTLGQGPEFLTYFQNEAQLEKSRLLSDRFSAERPKGSFSTLEIQRTEQGDSAMYLCASSLVTGDGNSPLHFGNGTRLTVT.

This clone appeared once. The genes are TRBV5-4 and TRBJ2-7; D is perhaps TRBD1 (6 bases). V was pared by 4 bases and J by 4 bases, with 21 bases between. The CDR3 consists of 16 residues. Per the germline V gene, CDR1 is SGHNT and CDR2 is YYREEE (reference sequence). CDR3 sequence (DNA): TGTGCCAGCAGCAACCTGGCTGGGGGCGGTAGTTACGAGCAGTACTTC. Translating gives CASSNLAGGGSYEQYF.

The chain recombines TRBV28 with TRBJ2-2, with TRBD1 matching over 9 bases. The CDR3 contains 16 residues. The V gene's germline CDR1 is MDHEN and CDR2 SYDVKM. J gave up 5 bases and V 7 bases, and 11 bases lay outside the gene matches. As DNA, the CDR3 is TGTGCCAGCATCCAATCCGGGACAGGGTCGACCGGGGAGCTGTTTTTT. This gives the protein CASIQSGTGSTGELFF. Together with reference TRBV28 and TRBJ2-2, the CDR3 gives the full variable domain: DVKVTQSSRYLVKRTGEKVFLECVQDMDHENMFWYRQDPGLGLRLIYFSYDVKMKEKGDIPEGYSVSREKKERFSLILESASTNQTSMYLCASIQSGTGSTGELFFGEGSRLTVL.

The chain uses TRBV7-9 and TRBJ1-5; the D is unclear. CDR3 size: 12 residues. V was pared by 11 bases and J by 4 bases, with 12 bases between. Germline CDR1 SEHNR, CDR2 FQNEAQ (reference sequence). The CDR3 reads CAGQTGNQPQHF. The CDR3 coding sequence is TGTGCCGGTCAGACCGGGAATCAGCCCCAGCATTTT.